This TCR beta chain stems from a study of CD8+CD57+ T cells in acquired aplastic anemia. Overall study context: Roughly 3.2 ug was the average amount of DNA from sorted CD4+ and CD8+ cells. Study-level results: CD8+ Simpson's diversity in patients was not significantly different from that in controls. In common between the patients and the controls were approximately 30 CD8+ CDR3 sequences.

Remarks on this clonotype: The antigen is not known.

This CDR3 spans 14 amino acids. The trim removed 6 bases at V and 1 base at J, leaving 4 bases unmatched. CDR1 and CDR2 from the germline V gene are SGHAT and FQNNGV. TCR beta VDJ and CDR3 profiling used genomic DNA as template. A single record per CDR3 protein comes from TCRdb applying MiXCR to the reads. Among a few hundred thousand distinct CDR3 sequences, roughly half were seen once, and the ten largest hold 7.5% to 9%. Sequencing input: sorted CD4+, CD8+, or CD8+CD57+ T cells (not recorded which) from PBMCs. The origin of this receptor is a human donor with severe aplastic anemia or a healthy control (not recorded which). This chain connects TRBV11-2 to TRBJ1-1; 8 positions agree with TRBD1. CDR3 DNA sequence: TGTGCCAGCAGTACAGGGGGGACGAACACTGAAGCTTTCTTT. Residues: CASSTGGTNTEAFF.